The 25 T cell receptor beta chains presented below share a single source sample, sequenced in a study of blood T cell repertoires in COVID-19. The protocol was immunoSEQ multiplex PCR, while the TCRdb copy is restricted to in-frame clones and leaves out a portion. The sample consists of under 55,000 clones, approximately 82% of them appearing once. Sequencing input: peripheral blood. These receptors came from a human donor in a cohort sampled during active COVID-19.

This clone has just a few counts. The J gene is TRBJ1-1, the V gene TRBV14; no reliable D call. Germline V gene data show CDR1 as SGHDN and CDR2 as FVKESK. V was trimmed by 4 bases and J by 3 bases, leaving 12 bases between them. This CDR3 is 14 amino acids long. The CDR3 spells CASSLPGSYTEAFF. The CDR3 coding sequence is TGTGCCAGCAGCCTCCCGGGATCCTACACTGAAGCTTTCTTT.

The J gene is TRBJ1-2, the V gene TRBV6-6; TRBD1 is a possible D gene (6 bases). Trimming took off 6 bases at V and 4 bases at J, with 18 bases between the two ends. The CDR3 runs 15 residues. Germline-derived CDR1 and CDR2 are MNHNY and SVGAGI (reference sequence). CDR3 loop: CASRTLGGRGYGYTF. The CDR3 DNA is TGTGCCAGCAGGACTCTAGGCGGCAGGGGCTATGGCTACACCTTC.

The chain employs TRBV2 and TRBJ2-7; 9 bases agree with TRBD2. The V gene's germline CDR1 is SNHLY and CDR2 FYNNEI. Trimming took 8 bases from V and 3 from J; bases not matched to a gene: 8. The CDR3 runs to 14 residues. CDR3: CASGRAGGRYEQYF. The CDR3 DNA is TGTGCCAGCGGGAGAGCGGGGGGACGCTACGAGCAGTACTTC.

The J gene is TRBJ2-7, the V gene TRBV10-2; TRBD2 matches at 8 bases. The CDR3 is 14 amino acids. The germline V gene has CDR1 WSHSY and CDR2 SAAADI. V shed 2 bases and J 4 bases; nucleotides not matched to a gene: 4. The CDR3 here is CASSERGGSYEQYF. The CDR3 nucleotides are TGCGCCAGCAGTGAGCGGGGGGGCAGTTACGAGCAGTACTTC.

The chain carries TRBV6-2 or TRBV6-3 and TRBJ2-3; TRBD1 aligns across 10 bases. The CDR3 extends over 15 amino acids. V gave up 6 bases and J gave up 4 bases; unmatched junction bases: 7. Looked up from germline, CDR1 is MNHEY and CDR2 is SVGEGT. CDR3: CASSPGTGDADTQYF. In DNA, the CDR3 is TGTGCCAGCAGCCCCGGGACAGGGGACGCAGATACGCAGTATTTT.

J is TRBJ1-4 and V is TRBV2; D not certain. The V gene lost 3 bases and the J gene lost 0 bases, with 11 bases spanning the gap. Germline V gives CDR1 SNHLY, CDR2 FYNNEI. CDR3 length: 16 amino acids. CDR3 coding DNA: TGTGCCAGCAGTGAGCTCCTTCAGTCAACTAATGAAAAACTGTTTTTT. Its protein is CASSELLQSTNEKLFF.

The rearrangement links TRBV14 to TRBJ1-2, with a possible D match to TRBD1 (6 bases). V lost 5 bases, J lost 7 bases, and 14 bases lay in between. The CDR3 spans 13 residues. Germline CDR1 reads SGHDN; CDR2 reads FVKESK. The CDR3 DNA sequence: TGTGCCAGCAGCTTAGGACAGTTATTTGGCTACACCTTC. Translated: CASSLGQLFGYTF.

The rearrangement uses TRBV7-2 and TRBJ2-2; TRBD2 matches at 9 bases. Germline V gene sequence: CDR1 SGHTA, CDR2 FQGNSA. The V gene end was trimmed by 5 bases and the J gene end by 6 bases; junction bases not matched to a gene: 4. This CDR3 comprises 14 residues. Here the CDR3 DNA reads TGTGCCAGCAGCGAGGGACTAGCATCCGGGGAGCTGTTTTTT. Translated, it gives CASSEGLASGELFF.

The chain links TRBV11-2 to TRBJ2-5; TRBD1 agrees at 7 bases. CDR1 is SGHAT, CDR2 FQNNGV, per germline. The CDR3 spans 14 residues. The V segment lost 5 bases and the J segment 4 bases; nucleotides outside the gene matches: 7. CDR3 coding DNA: TGTGCCAGCAGCGTACGGACAGGAATAGAGACCCAGTACTTC. Translation gives CASSVRTGIETQYF. The full variable domain, completed using reference TRBV11-2 and TRBJ2-5, is EAGVAQSPRYKIIEKRQSVAFWCNPISGHATLYWYQQILGQGPKLLIQFQNNGVVDDSQLPKDRFSAERLKGVDSTLKIQPAKLEDSAVYLCASSVRTGIETQYFGPGTRLLVL.

This clone was observed a single time. DNA of the CDR3: TGTGCCAGCAGCTTACAGGGGAATTCAATCGGTGAGCAGTTCTTC. Translation gives CASSLQGNSIGEQFF. The chain joins TRBV11-3 to TRBJ2-1; D might be TRBD1 (6 bases). V dropped 2 bases and J dropped 9 bases, with 17 bases sitting between them. CDR3 length equals 15 residues. Germline lookup yields CDR1 SGHNT and CDR2 YENEEA.

This clone showed up just a few times. The chain employs TRBV19 and TRBJ2-1; the D gene is possibly TRBD2 (5 bases). V was trimmed by 6 bases and J by 1 base, leaving 13 bases between them. The CDR3 contains 15 residues. Germline CDR1 is LNHDA and CDR2 is SQIVND (reference sequence). This CDR3 is CASRSTSGSYNEQFF. CDR3 DNA sequence: TGTGCCAGTAGATCGACGTCGGGATCCTACAATGAGCAGTTCTTC.

This clone was seen more than once but under ten times. The J gene is TRBJ2-2, the V gene TRBV14, with 7 bases matching TRBD1. The germline gives CDR1 SGHDN, CDR2 FVKESK. CDR3 length: 16 residues. V dropped 4 bases and J dropped 2; count of bases not matched to a gene: 7. This CDR3 is CASSPGGTANTGELFF. CDR3 DNA: TGTGCCAGCAGCCCGGGTGGGACAGCTAACACCGGGGAGCTGTTTTTT.

The V and J genes are TRBV6-1 and TRBJ2-6; D is possibly TRBD2 (5 bases). The CDR3 contains 16 residues. Trimming removed 2 bases from V and 1 base from J, with 9 bases in between. Germline V gives CDR1 MNHNS, CDR2 SASEGT. The CDR3 sequence is CASSESLGSGANVLTF. The CDR3 DNA is TGTGCCAGCAGTGAATCACTAGGATCTGGGGCCAACGTCCTGACTTTC.

The chain employs TRBV5-1 and TRBJ2-3, with D possibly being TRBD1 (6 bases). V lost 2 bases to trimming and J lost 3 bases, with 10 bases between them. In germline, CDR1 is SGHRS, CDR2 YFSETQ. The CDR3 contains 14 residues. CDR3 in amino acids: CASSFDRPTDTQYF. CDR3 in DNA: TGCGCCAGCAGCTTCGACAGGCCGACAGATACGCAGTATTTT.

This chain joins TRBV12-5 and TRBJ2-1; 9 positions agree with TRBD1. With V trimmed by 7 bases and J by 4 bases, 5 bases remained unmatched. This CDR3 is 14 amino acids long. Germline loops: CDR1 LGHNT, CDR2 FRNRAP. CDR3 amino acids: CASVPGQGYNEQFF. The CDR3, as DNA: TGTGCTAGTGTCCCGGGACAGGGATACAATGAGCAGTTCTTC.

This clone was picked up one time. J is TRBJ2-1 and V is TRBV3-1 (or the pseudogene TRBV3-2); tentative D call: TRBD2 (6 bases). The CDR3 loop spans 12 amino acids. In germline, CDR1 is LGHDT, CDR2 YNNKEL (reference sequence). V was cut by 4 bases and J by 7 bases, with 8 bases left in between. The CDR3: CASSPAGNEQFF. CDR3 in DNA: TGTGCCAGCAGCCCGGCGGGGAATGAGCAGTTCTTC.

This clone was seen once. V gene TRBV6-6 combines with J gene TRBJ2-3; TRBD2 might be the D (6 bases). V lost 6 bases to trimming and J lost 0 bases, with 16 bases between them. The length of the CDR3 is 16 residues. Germline V CDR1 and CDR2: MNHNY, SVGAGI (reference sequence). CDR3 protein: CASSPPGLRSTDTQYF. In nucleotides, the CDR3 is TGTGCCAGCAGCCCCCCGGGACTTAGGAGCACAGATACGCAGTATTTT.

The V gene is TRBV9, the J gene TRBJ2-1; TRBD2 aligns across 15 bases. V was clipped by 0 bases and J by 9 bases; unmatched bases: 7. Germline CDR1 and CDR2: SGDLS and YYNGEE. The CDR3 is 17 amino acids. CDR3 coding DNA: TGTGCCAGCAGCGTAGGGACTAGCGGGGGGGCAGGAGGTGAGCAGTTCTTC. Translating it yields CASSVGTSGGAGGEQFF. Combining the CDR3 with reference TRBV9 and TRBJ2-1 gives the whole variable domain DSGVTQTPKHLITATGQRVTLRCSPRSGDLSVYWYQQSLDQGLQFLIQYYNGEERAKGNILERFSAQQFPDLHSELNLSSLELGDSALYFCASSVGTSGGAGGEQFFGPGTRLTVL.

V is TRBV28 and J is TRBJ1-2; TRBD1 matches 9 bases. Germline CDR1 reads MDHEN; CDR2 reads SYDVKM. The CDR3 consists of 15 residues. J lost 2 bases, V lost 7 bases, and 8 bases had no gene match. The CDR3 DNA reads TGTGCCAGCACGTACGGACAGGGGCAAAACTATGGCTACACCTTC. It translates to CASTYGQGQNYGYTF.

Only a few counts were recorded for this clone. The chain couples TRBV30 to TRBJ1-5; D perhaps matches TRBD1 (6 bases). Germline CDR1 is GTSNPN and CDR2 is SVGIG (reference sequence). V lost 2 bases and J lost 5, with 10 bases in between. The CDR3 is 13 amino acids. CDR3 amino acids: CAWSPHRDQPQHF. The CDR3 bases are TGTGCCTGGAGTCCCCACAGGGATCAGCCCCAGCATTTT.

This chain joins TRBV7-8 and TRBJ2-3; the D gene is possibly TRBD1 (5 bases). The ends were cut back, 2 bases at V and 0 bases at J, with 9 bases in the middle. This CDR3 contains 15 residues. Germline CDR1 is SGHVS and CDR2 is FQNEAQ. The CDR3 sequence: CASSLQTGSTDTQYF. The DNA for the CDR3 is TGTGCCAGCAGCTTACAAACAGGTAGCACAGATACGCAGTATTTT.

The rearrangement links TRBV28 to TRBJ2-1, with TRBD2 identical over 13 bases. CDR1 and CDR2 (germline): MDHEN, SYDVKM. Unmatched junction bases numbered 6, after V lost 6 bases and J lost 10 bases. The CDR3 totals 14 residues. This CDR3 is CASRTSGGPGEQFF. CDR3 bases: TGTGCCAGCAGGACTAGCGGGGGGCCAGGGGAGCAGTTCTTC.

The V call is TRBV7-2, the J call TRBJ1-6, with D hard to call. Trimming took 2 bases from V and 9 from J, leaving 17 bases between them. CDR1 is SGHTA and CDR2 is FQGNSA in the germline V gene. This CDR3 has 16 residues. CDR3 in amino acids: CASSLRSGRVASPLHF. CDR3 bases: TGTGCCAGCAGCTTAAGGTCGGGAAGGGTCGCTTCACCCCTCCACTTT.

The J gene is TRBJ1-5, the V gene TRBV5-1, with D perhaps matching TRBD1 (6 bases). The V gene lost 1 base and the J gene lost 4 bases, with 9 bases spanning the gap. The CDR3 covers 14 residues. Germline V CDR1 and CDR2: SGHRS, YFSETQ. This CDR3 is CASSLTGLNQPQHF. Here the CDR3 DNA reads TGCGCCAGCAGCTTGACAGGGCTTAATCAGCCCCAGCATTTT.

The chain employs TRBV7-7 and TRBJ2-3, with D uncertain. The germline CDR1 and CDR2 sequences are SSHAT and FNYEAQ (reference sequence). This CDR3 is built from 16 residues. V was pared by 1 base and J by 0 bases, with 11 bases between. The CDR3 protein is CASSLGSSGSTDTQYF. The DNA of the CDR3 is TGTGCCAGCAGCTTAGGCTCGTCAGGTAGCACAGATACGCAGTATTTT.